This entry lists 24 T cell receptor beta chains sequenced from one sample in a study of T cells in tumors after PD-1 blockade. The assay was immunoSEQ multiplex PCR, and TCRdb's table has in-frame clones only and misses some. The table records about 33,000 clones, about three quarters of them present only once. The input for sequencing was PBMCs, taken before anti-PD-1 treatment. The receptor set was obtained from a human donor with basal cell carcinoma.

This clone was recorded a few times. The chain recombines TRBV19 with TRBJ1-5, with TRBD1 as a possible D gene (6 bases). The germline V gene has CDR1 LNHDA and CDR2 SQIVND (reference sequence). The ends were cut back, 6 bases at V and 5 bases at J, with 17 bases in the middle. This CDR3 comprises 15 residues. CDR3: CASSIPTGLDQPQHF. The DNA of the CDR3 is TGTGCCAGTAGCATACCCACAGGGTTGGATCAGCCCCAGCATTTT.

This clone has more than one count but fewer than ten. The rearrangement links TRBV7-9 to TRBJ1-1; D is unresolved. The germline V and J ends were trimmed by 5 bases and 2 bases, with 6 bases remaining between them. The CDR3 covers 12 residues. The V gene's germline CDR1 is SEHNR and CDR2 FQNEAQ (reference sequence). The CDR3 DNA follows: TGTGCCAGCAGCCTGGTTAACACTGAAGCTTTCTTT. It yields the protein CASSLVNTEAFF.

The chain recombines TRBV5-4 with TRBJ2-1; tentative D call: TRBD2 (5 bases). Germline assignment: CDR1 SGHNT and CDR2 YYREEE (reference sequence). The CDR3 extends over 16 amino acids. V was cut by 4 bases and J by 0 bases, with 14 bases left in between. The CDR3 loop reads CASSRGSVSSYNEQFF. CDR3 coding DNA: TGTGCCAGCAGCCGGGGTTCCGTTAGCTCCTACAATGAGCAGTTCTTC.

This chain joins TRBV6-5 and TRBJ1-5; D gene unclear. V lost 7 bases, J lost 0 bases, and 7 bases lay in between. CDR1 and CDR2 from the germline V gene are MNHEY and SVGAGI. The CDR3 loop spans 13 amino acids. The CDR3 is CASIHNSNQPQHF. The CDR3 region has the DNA TGTGCCAGCATACATAATAGCAATCAGCCCCAGCATTTT.

This clone was seen once. The sample has other DNA sequences that encode this CDR3 too. This chain uses TRBV5-1 with TRBJ2-7, with D hard to call. Per the germline V gene, CDR1 is SGHRS and CDR2 is YFSETQ. V lost 4 bases, J lost 3 bases, and 5 bases lay in between. This CDR3 comprises 11 residues. The CDR3 nucleotides are TGCGCCAGCAGCCCCGGCTACGAGCAGTACTTC. Amino acid sequence: CASSPGYEQYF.

This clone was picked up one time. The rearrangement joins TRBV27 to TRBJ2-2; D remains ambiguous. The V gene's germline CDR1 is MNHEY and CDR2 SMNVEV (reference sequence). Trimming pared 0 bases from V and 3 bases from J, leaving 8 bases between. The CDR3 contains 15 residues. The CDR3 nucleotides are TGTGCCAGCAGTTTATCGAGTCCTCACACCGGGGAGCTGTTTTTT. Protein product: CASSLSSPHTGELFF.

V gene TRBV19 combines with J gene TRBJ2-7; 7 nucleotides agree with TRBD2. Germline V gene lookup returns CDR1 LNHDA and CDR2 SQIVND (reference sequence). J was trimmed by 0 bases and V by 10 bases; bases with no gene match: 9. This CDR3 has 14 residues. CDR3 residues: CATSPGTNSYEQYF. CDR3 DNA sequence: TGTGCCACCTCCCCCGGGACTAACTCCTACGAGCAGTACTTC.

The chain is built from TRBV27 and TRBJ2-6; D ambiguous. Germline values: CDR1 MNHEY, CDR2 SMNVEV (reference sequence). The CDR3 runs to 14 residues. V lost 5 bases and J 0 bases, leaving 5 bases between the germline ends. The CDR3 nucleotides read TGTGCCAGCAGTCCTGTCTCTGGGGCCAACGTCCTGACTTTC. Its translation is CASSPVSGANVLTF.

The chain combines TRBV19 with TRBJ2-7, with D perhaps TRBD1 or TRBD2 (5 bases each). In germline, CDR1 is LNHDA, CDR2 SQIVND (reference sequence). CDR3 size: 16 residues. V was shortened by 4 bases and J by 3 bases, with 19 bases between the two germline ends. CDR3 residues: CASSRGTGTQFYEQYF. DNA of the CDR3: TGTGCCAGTAGTAGAGGTACCGGGACCCAATTCTACGAGCAGTACTTC.

The V and J genes are TRBV7-2 and TRBJ2-7, with a possible D match to TRBD2 (5 bases). This CDR3 is 14 amino acids long. V was pared by 0 bases and J by 2 bases, with 8 bases between. The germline CDR1 and CDR2 sequences are SGHTA and FQGNSA. The CDR3 reads CASSLALEAYEQYF. CDR3 bases: TGTGCCAGCAGCTTAGCGTTGGAGGCCTACGAGCAGTACTTC.

V is TRBV3-1 (or the pseudogene TRBV3-2) and J is TRBJ1-5; 8 bases are shared with TRBD1. V trimming: 3 bases; J trimming: 5 bases; junction bases outside the gene matches: 6. The germline V gene encodes CDR1 LGHDT and CDR2 YNNKEL (reference sequence). The CDR3 runs 15 residues. CDR3 coding DNA: TGTGCCAGCAGCCAGGCCGGGACAGGCTATCAGCCCCAGCATTTT. Protein product: CASSQAGTGYQPQHF.

The count of this clone is one. This sequence joins TRBV28 and TRBJ2-6; D not resolved. Germline loops: CDR1 MDHEN, CDR2 SYDVKM. The CDR3 is 18 residues long. The V and J ends lost 5 bases and 0 bases respectively, with 17 bases between them. CDR3 bases: TGTGCCAGCAGTGGACCCCGGAACAGTTTCTCTGGGGCCAACGTCCTGACTTTC. Its protein product is CASSGPRNSFSGANVLTF.

A word on this clone: Compared with germline, one end of the junction differs, possibly owing to a read error. The chain carries TRBV3-1 (or the pseudogene TRBV3-2) and TRBJ2-7, with no clear D. The CDR3 contains 11 residues. CDR1 and CDR2 (germline): LGHDT, YNNKEL (reference sequence). As DNA, the CDR3 is TGTGCCAGCAGCCAAGGACGAATAGCTACATTC. Translated: CASSQGRIATF.

The chain employs TRBV28 and TRBJ2-1; D is possibly TRBD1 (6 bases). CDR3 length: 15 amino acids. V gave up 5 bases and J gave up 6 bases, with 17 bases separating them. Germline CDR1 is MDHEN and CDR2 is SYDVKM. CDR3 coding DNA: TGTGCCAGCAGTCCCCCCGGGACACCTTTCAATGAGCAGTTCTTC. Translating it yields CASSPPGTPFNEQFF.

This rearrangement joins TRBV4-1 to TRBJ2-7; 9 bases map to TRBD2. Per the germline V gene, CDR1 is MGHRA and CDR2 is YSYEKL. The CDR3 is made up of 15 amino acids. Losses at the gene ends were 0 bases for V and 4 bases for J; bases not matched to a gene: 4. The CDR3 loop is CASSQEGSGGYEQYF. DNA for the CDR3: TGCGCCAGCAGCCAAGAAGGGAGCGGGGGGTACGAGCAGTACTTC.

This clone was observed once. The chain joins TRBV5-4 to TRBJ2-7, with 9 bases aligning to TRBD1. V shed 4 bases, J shed 0 bases, and the junction held 2 bases outside the gene matches. The CDR3 covers 14 residues. CDR1 SGHNT and CDR2 YYREEE come from the germline V gene (reference sequence). In DNA form, the CDR3 reads TGTGCCAGCAGCGGACAGGGGAGCTCCTACGAGCAGTACTTC. Its protein product is CASSGQGSSYEQYF. Looking up the rest from reference TRBV5-4 and TRBJ2-7 gives the full variable domain: ETGVTQSPTHLIKTRGQQVTLRCSSQSGHNTVSWYQQALGQGPQFIFQYYREEENGRGNFPPRFSGLQFPNYSSELNVNALELDDSALYLCASSGQGSSYEQYFGPGTRLTVT.

The chain recombines TRBV28 with TRBJ2-7, with 11 bases fitting TRBD2. After removal of 5 bases from V and 2 bases from J, the junction contained 8 bases not matched to a gene. The CDR3 is made up of 16 amino acids. Germline V lookup: CDR1 MDHEN, CDR2 SYDVKM. The CDR3 DNA sequence: TGTGCCAGCAGTCCCACTAGCGGGAGCAGGGCCTACGAGCAGTACTTC. It encodes CASSPTSGSRAYEQYF.

This clone has only one observation. V usage is TRBV3-1 (or the pseudogene TRBV3-2) and J usage is TRBJ2-1; D remains unclear. Trimming pared 8 bases from V and 0 bases from J, leaving 8 bases between. The CDR3 consists of 13 residues. The germline V gene encodes CDR1 LGHDT and CDR2 YNNKEL (reference sequence). The CDR3, as DNA: TGTGCCAGCCAATTAGGCTCCTACAATGAGCAGTTCTTC. As protein: CASQLGSYNEQFF.

The chain carries TRBV19 and TRBJ2-1; D gene uncertain. There are 11 residues in the CDR3. With 6 bases removed from V and 11 bases from J, the gap between germline ends came to 11 bases. Per the germline V gene, CDR1 is LNHDA and CDR2 is SQIVND (reference sequence). CDR3: CASRYWEKQFF. CDR3 nucleotides: TGTGCCAGTAGGTACTGGGAAAAGCAGTTCTTC.

The chain combines TRBV9 with TRBJ1-2; no reliable D call. V lost 3 bases and J lost 8, with 14 bases in between. The CDR3 totals 13 residues. Germline V gene lookup returns CDR1 SGDLS and CDR2 YYNGEE. In nucleotides, the CDR3 is TGTGCCAGCAGCGCCCCCCCCGACCGAGGCTACACCTTC. Encoded protein: CASSAPPDRGYTF. The full variable domain, rest sourced from reference TRBV9 and TRBJ1-2, is DSGVTQTPKHLITATGQRVTLRCSPRSGDLSVYWYQQSLDQGLQFLIQYYNGEERAKGNILERFSAQQFPDLHSELNLSSLELGDSALYFCASSAPPDRGYTFGSGTRLTVV.

The chain carries TRBV19 and TRBJ2-7; 10 bases map to TRBD1. V trimming: 5 bases; J trimming: 5 bases; junction bases outside the gene matches: 6. CDR3 length: 14 amino acids. Germline V gene sequence: CDR1 LNHDA, CDR2 SQIVND (reference sequence). CDR3 loop: CASSAGQGPHEQYF. CDR3 sequence (DNA): TGTGCCAGTAGTGCGGGACAGGGGCCCCACGAGCAGTACTTC.

The chain joins TRBV29-1 to TRBJ1-1, with a weak D call TRBD1 (5 bases). Germline lookup yields CDR1 SQVTM and CDR2 ANQGSEA. This CDR3 has 14 amino acids. V was trimmed by 6 bases and J by 0 bases, leaving 14 bases between them. As DNA, the CDR3 is TGCAGCGTCGGGGACTCCGGCCTGAACACTGAAGCTTTCTTT. Translation gives CSVGDSGLNTEAFF.

The chain links TRBV2 to TRBJ2-7; D is ambiguous. V lost 4 bases and J 0 bases, leaving 16 bases between the germline ends. The CDR3 consists of 16 residues. Germline CDR1 SNHLY, CDR2 FYNNEI. CDR3 in DNA: TGTGCCAGCAGTGTGTCTCGGCAGATGAGCTCCTACGAGCAGTACTTC. The encoded protein is CASSVSRQMSSYEQYF.

V is TRBV5-6 and J is TRBJ2-1, with TRBD1 matching 10 bases. Germline CDR1 SGHDT, CDR2 YYEEEE. The length of the CDR3 is 15 residues. V dropped 0 bases and J dropped 5; count of bases not matched to a gene: 2. CDR3: CASSLVGQGDNEQFF. CDR3 bases: TGTGCCAGCAGCTTGGTAGGACAGGGGGACAATGAGCAGTTCTTC.